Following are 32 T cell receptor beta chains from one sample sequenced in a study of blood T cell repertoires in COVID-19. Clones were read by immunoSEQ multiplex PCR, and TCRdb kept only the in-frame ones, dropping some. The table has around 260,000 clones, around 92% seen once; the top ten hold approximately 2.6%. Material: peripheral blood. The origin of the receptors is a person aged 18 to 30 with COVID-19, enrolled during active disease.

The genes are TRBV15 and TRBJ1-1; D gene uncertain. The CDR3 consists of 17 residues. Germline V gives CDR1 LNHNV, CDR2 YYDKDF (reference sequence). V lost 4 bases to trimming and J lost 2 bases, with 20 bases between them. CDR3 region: CATSTVPGLTKNTEAFF. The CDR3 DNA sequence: TGTGCCACCAGCACCGTTCCAGGACTCACAAAAAACACTGAAGCTTTCTTT.

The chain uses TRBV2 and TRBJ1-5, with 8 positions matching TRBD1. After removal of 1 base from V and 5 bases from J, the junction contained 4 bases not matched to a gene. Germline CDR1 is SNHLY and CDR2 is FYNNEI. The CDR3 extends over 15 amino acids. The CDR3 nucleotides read TGTGCCAGCAGTGAAGGACAGGGGTTGGATCAGCCCCAGCATTTT. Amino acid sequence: CASSEGQGLDQPQHF.

CDR3 DNA: TGCGCCAGCAGTGAGTTGCGGGGGGCCTACAATGAGCAGTTCTTC. Translated, it gives CASSELRGAYNEQFF. This chain uses TRBV10-1 with TRBJ2-1, with 8 bases lining up with TRBD2. The ends lost 1 base at V and 2 bases at J; junction bases unmatched: 1. Germline-derived CDR1 and CDR2 are WNHNN and SYGVQD (reference sequence). The CDR3 runs to 15 residues.

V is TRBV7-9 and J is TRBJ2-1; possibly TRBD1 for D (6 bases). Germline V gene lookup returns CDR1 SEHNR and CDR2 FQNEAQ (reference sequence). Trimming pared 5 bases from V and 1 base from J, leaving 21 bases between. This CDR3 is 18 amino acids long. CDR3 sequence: CASSAVDYGQGSYNEQFF. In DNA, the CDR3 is TGTGCCAGCAGCGCCGTAGACTATGGGCAGGGGTCCTACAATGAGCAGTTCTTC.

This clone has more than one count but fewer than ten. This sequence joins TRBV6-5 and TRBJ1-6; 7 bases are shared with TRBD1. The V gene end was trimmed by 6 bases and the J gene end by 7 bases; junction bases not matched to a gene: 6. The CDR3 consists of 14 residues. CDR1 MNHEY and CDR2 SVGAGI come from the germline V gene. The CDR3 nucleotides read TGTGCCAGCAGCGCAGGGGGAGACAATTCACCCCTCCACTTT. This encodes CASSAGGDNSPLHF.

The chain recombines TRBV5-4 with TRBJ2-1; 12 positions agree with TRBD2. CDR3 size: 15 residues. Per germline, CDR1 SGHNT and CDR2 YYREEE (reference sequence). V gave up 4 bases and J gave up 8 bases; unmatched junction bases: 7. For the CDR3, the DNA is TGTGCCAGCAGCGCACTAGCGGGAGGAACCGATGAGCAGTTCTTC. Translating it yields CASSALAGGTDEQFF.

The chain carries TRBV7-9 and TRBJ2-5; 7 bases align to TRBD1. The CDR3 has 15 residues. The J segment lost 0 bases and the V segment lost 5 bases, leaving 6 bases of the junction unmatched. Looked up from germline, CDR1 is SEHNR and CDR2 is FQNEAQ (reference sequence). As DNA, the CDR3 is TGTGCCAGCAGCCCGTCCGGGACAGACCAAGAGACCCAGTACTTC. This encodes CASSPSGTDQETQYF. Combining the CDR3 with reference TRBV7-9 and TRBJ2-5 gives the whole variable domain DTGVSQNPRHKITKRGQNVTFRCDPISEHNRLYWYRQTLGQGPEFLTYFQNEAQLEKSRLLSDRFSAERPKGSFSTLEIQRTEQGDSAMYLCASSPSGTDQETQYFGPGTRLLVL.

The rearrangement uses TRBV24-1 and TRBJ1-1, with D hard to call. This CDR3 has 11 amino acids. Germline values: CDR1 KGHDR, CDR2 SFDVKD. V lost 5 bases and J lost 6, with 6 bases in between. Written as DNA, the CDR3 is TGTGCCACCAGTGTTGGAGCTGAAGCTTTCTTT. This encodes CATSVGAEAFF.

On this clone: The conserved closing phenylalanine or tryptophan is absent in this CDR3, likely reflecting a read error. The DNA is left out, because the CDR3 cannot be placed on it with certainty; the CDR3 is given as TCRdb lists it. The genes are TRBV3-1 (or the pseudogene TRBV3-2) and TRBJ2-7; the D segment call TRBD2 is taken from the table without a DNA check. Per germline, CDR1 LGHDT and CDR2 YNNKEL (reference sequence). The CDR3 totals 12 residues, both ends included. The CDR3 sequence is CASSQAETKVQL.

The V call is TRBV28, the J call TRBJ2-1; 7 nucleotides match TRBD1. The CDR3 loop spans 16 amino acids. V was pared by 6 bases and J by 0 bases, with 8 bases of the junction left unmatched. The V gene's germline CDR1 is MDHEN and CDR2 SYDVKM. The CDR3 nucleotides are TGTGCCAGCAGCCCACTGACAGGGAGCTCCTACAATGAGCAGTTCTTC. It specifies CASSPLTGSSYNEQFF.

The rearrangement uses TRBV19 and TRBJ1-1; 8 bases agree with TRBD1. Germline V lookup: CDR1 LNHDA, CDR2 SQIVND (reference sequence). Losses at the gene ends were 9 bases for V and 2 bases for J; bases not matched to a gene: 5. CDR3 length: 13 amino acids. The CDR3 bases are TGTGCCAGCAAGACAGGGGTCAACACTGAAGCTTTCTTT. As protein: CASKTGVNTEAFF.

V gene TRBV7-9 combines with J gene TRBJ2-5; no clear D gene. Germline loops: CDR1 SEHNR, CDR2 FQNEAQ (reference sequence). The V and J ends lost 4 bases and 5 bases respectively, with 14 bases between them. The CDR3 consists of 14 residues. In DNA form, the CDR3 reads TGTGCCAGCAGCTCGTCGGCTCCAGGCGAGACCCAGTACTTC. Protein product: CASSSSAPGETQYF. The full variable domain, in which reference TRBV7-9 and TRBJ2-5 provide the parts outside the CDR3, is DTGVSQNPRHKITKRGQNVTFRCDPISEHNRLYWYRQTLGQGPEFLTYFQNEAQLEKSRLLSDRFSAERPKGSFSTLEIQRTEQGDSAMYLCASSSSAPGETQYFGPGTRLLVL.

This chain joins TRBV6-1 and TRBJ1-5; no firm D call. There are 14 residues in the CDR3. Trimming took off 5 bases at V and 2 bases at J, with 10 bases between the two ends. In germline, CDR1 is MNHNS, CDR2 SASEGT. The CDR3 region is CASSSQAGNQPQHF. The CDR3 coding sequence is TGTGCCAGCAGTTCCCAGGCAGGCAATCAGCCCCAGCATTTT.

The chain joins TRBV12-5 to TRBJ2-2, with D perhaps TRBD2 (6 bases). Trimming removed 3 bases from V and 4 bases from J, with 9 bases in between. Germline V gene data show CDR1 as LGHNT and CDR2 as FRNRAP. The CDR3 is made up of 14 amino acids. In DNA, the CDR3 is TGTGCTAGTGGTTTAGGAGGGGCCACCGGGGAGCTGTTTTTT. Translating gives CASGLGGATGELFF.

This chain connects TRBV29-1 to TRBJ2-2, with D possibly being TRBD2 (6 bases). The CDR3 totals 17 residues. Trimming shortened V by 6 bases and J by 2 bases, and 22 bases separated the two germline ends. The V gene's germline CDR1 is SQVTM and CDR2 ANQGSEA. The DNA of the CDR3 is TGCAGCGTGGGCCCCAGCTCATCGCGGGGAAACACCGGGGAGCTGTTTTTT. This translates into CSVGPSSSRGNTGELFF.

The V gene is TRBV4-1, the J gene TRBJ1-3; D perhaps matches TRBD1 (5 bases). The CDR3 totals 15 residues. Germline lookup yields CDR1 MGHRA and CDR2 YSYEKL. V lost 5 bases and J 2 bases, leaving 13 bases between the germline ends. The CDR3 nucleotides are TGCGCCAGCAGCTTCGACAGAAATGCTGGAAACACCATATATTTT. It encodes CASSFDRNAGNTIYF.

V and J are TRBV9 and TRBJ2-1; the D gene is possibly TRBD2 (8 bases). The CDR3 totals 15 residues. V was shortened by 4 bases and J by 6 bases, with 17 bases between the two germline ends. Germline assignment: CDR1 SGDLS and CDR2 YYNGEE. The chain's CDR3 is CASSPGGQGVNEQFF. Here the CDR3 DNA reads TGTGCCAGCAGCCCGGGGGGGCAGGGGGTCAATGAGCAGTTCTTC.

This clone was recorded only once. Here the CDR3 reads CASSLGGREGYTF. CDR3 DNA sequence: TGTGCCAGCAGCTTGGGGGGGCGCGAAGGCTACACCTTC. The chain joins TRBV5-6 to TRBJ1-2; maybe TRBD1 (6 bases). CDR1 is SGHDT, CDR2 YYEEEE, per germline. The length of the CDR3 is 13 residues. V was shortened by 0 bases and J by 8 bases, with 11 bases between the two germline ends.

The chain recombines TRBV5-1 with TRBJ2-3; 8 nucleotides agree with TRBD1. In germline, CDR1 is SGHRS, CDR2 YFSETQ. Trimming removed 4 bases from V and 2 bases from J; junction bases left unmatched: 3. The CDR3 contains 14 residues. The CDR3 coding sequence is TGCGCCAGCAGCCAACAGGGGGTCACAGATACGCAGTATTTT. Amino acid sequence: CASSQQGVTDTQYF.

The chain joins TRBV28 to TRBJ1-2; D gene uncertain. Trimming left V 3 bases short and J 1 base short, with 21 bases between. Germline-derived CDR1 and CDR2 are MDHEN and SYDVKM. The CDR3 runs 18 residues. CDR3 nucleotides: TGTGCCAGCAGTTTCGTGCAGTTCCTCTCTCCCGTTAACTATGGCTACACCTTC. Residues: CASSFVQFLSPVNYGYTF.

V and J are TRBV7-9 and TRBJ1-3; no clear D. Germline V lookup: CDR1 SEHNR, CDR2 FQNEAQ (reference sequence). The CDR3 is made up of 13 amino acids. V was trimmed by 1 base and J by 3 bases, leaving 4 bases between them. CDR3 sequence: CASSLVYGNTIYF. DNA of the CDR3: TGTGCCAGCAGCTTAGTATATGGAAACACCATATATTTT.

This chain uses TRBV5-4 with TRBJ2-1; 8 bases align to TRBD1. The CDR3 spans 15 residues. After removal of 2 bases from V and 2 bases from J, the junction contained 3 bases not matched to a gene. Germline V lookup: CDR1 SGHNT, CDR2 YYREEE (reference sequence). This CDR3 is CASSFTTGAYNEQFF. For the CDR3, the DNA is TGTGCCAGCAGCTTTACGACAGGGGCCTACAATGAGCAGTTCTTC.

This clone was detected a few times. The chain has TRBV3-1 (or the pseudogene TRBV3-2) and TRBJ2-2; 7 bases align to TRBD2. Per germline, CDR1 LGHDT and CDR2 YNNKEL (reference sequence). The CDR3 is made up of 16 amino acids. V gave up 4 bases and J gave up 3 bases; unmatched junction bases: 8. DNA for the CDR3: TGTGCCAGCAGCCCAGTTTGGGGGAGGGACACCGGGGAGCTGTTTTTT. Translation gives CASSPVWGRDTGELFF.

The CDR3 loop reads CASSRFQRTSSYNEQFF. The DNA of the CDR3 is TGTGCCAGCAGCCGATTCCAACGGACAAGCTCCTACAATGAGCAGTTCTTC. The J gene is TRBJ2-1, the V gene TRBV7-8, with TRBD1 as a possible D gene (5 bases). V lost 5 bases to trimming and J lost 0 bases, with 17 bases between them. The CDR3 spans 17 residues. Per the germline V gene, CDR1 is SGHVS and CDR2 is FQNEAQ. The variable domain in full, with the rest retrieved from reference TRBV7-8 and TRBJ2-1, is GAGVSQSPRYKVAKRGQDVALRCDPISGHVSLFWYQQALGQGPEFLTYFQNEAQLDKSGLPSDRFFAERPEGSVSTLKIQRTQQEDSAVYLCASSRFQRTSSYNEQFFGPGTRLTVL.

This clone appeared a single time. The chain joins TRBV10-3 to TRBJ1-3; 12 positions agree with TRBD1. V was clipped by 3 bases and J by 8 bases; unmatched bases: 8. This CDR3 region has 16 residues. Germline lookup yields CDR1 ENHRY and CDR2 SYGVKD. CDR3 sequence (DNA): TGTGCCATCAGTGACTCTATGGGACAGGGGGCAGACACCATATATTTT. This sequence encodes CAISDSMGQGADTIYF.

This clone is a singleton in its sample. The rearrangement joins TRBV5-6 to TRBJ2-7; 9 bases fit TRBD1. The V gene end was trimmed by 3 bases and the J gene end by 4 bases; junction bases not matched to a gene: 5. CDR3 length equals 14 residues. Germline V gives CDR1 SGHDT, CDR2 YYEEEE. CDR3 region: CASSSGTGIYEQYF. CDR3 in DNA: TGTGCCAGCAGCTCAGGGACAGGGATTTACGAGCAGTACTTC.

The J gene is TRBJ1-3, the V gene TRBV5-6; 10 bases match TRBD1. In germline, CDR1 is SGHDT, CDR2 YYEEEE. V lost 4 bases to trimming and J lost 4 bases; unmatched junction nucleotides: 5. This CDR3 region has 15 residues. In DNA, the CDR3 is TGTGCCAGCAGCCCCGGGACAGGGGTGGGAAACACCATATATTTT. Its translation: CASSPGTGVGNTIYF.

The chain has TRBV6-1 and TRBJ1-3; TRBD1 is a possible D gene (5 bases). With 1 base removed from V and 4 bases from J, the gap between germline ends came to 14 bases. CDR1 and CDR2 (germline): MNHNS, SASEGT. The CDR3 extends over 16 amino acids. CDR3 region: CASSEGGPGLGNTIYF. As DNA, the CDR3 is TGTGCCAGCAGTGAAGGGGGACCGGGACTAGGAAACACCATATATTTT.

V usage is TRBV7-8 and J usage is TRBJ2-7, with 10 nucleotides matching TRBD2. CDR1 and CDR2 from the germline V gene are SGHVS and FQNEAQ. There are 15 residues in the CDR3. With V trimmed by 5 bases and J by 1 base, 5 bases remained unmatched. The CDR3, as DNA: TGTGCCAGCAGCCGAGAAGCGGGAGGGTCCTACGAGCAGTACTTC. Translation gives CASSREAGGSYEQYF.

CDR3 sequence reads: CAISDAGGSYNEQFF. The CDR3 region has the DNA TGTGCCATCAGTGATGCGGGAGGGTCCTACAATGAGCAGTTCTTC. This chain uses TRBV10-3 with TRBJ2-1; TRBD2 aligns across 9 bases. The J segment lost 1 base and the V segment lost 3 bases, leaving 1 base of the junction unmatched. CDR1 ENHRY and CDR2 SYGVKD come from the germline V gene. The CDR3 length is 15 residues.

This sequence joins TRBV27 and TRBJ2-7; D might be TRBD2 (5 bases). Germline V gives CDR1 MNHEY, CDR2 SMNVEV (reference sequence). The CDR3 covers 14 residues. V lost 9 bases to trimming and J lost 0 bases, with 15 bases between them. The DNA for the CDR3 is TGTGCCAGTACGGACTCTCTCAGCTCCTACGAGCAGTACTTC. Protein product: CASTDSLSSYEQYF.

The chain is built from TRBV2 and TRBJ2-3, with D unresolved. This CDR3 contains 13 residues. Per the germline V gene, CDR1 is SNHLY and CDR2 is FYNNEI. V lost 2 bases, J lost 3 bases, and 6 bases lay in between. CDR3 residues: CASSELLTDTQYF. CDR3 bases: TGTGCCAGCAGTGAACTGTTGACAGATACGCAGTATTTT. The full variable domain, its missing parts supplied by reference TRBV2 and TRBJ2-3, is EPEVTQTPSHQVTQMGQEVILRCVPISNHLYFYWYRQILGQKVEFLVSFYNNEISEKSEIFDDQFSVERPDGSNFTLKIRSTKLEDSAMYFCASSELLTDTQYFGPGTRLTVL.